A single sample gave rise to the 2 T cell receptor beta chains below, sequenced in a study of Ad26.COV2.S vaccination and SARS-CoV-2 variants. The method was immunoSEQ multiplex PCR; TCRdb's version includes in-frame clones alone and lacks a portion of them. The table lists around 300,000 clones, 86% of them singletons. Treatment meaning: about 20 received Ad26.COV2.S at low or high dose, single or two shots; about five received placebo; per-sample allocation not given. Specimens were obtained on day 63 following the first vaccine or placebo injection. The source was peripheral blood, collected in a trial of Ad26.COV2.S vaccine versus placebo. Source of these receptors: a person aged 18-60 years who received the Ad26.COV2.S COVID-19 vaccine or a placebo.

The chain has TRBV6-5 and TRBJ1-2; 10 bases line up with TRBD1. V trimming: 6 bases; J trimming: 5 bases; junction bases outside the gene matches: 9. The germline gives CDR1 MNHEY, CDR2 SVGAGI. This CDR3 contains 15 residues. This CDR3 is CASRYRTGGQYGYTF. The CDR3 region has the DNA TGTGCCAGCAGGTACAGGACAGGGGGGCAGTATGGCTACACCTTC.

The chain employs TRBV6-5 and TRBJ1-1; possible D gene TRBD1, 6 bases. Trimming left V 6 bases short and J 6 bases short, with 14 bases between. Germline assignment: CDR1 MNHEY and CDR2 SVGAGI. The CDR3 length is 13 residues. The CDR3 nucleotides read TGTGCCAGCAGCCCAGGGGAAAGAGCTGAAGCTTTCTTT. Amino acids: CASSPGERAEAFF.